The table lists the clone carrying this T cell receptor (beta chain) with a count of one. Here immunoSEQ multiplex PCR was the method, and the copy in TCRdb shows in-frame clones only, minus some. The data contain 50,000 to 60,000 clones, roughly four fifths of them singletons. The sample is drawn from a study of blood T cell repertoires in COVID-19. This CDR3 comprises 17 residues. Unmatched junction bases numbered 5, after V lost 0 bases and J lost 2 bases. CDR1 and CDR2 (germline): KGHSH, LQKENI. The chain is built from TRBV18 and TRBJ2-1; 9 nucleotides match TRBD2. Sequenced: peripheral blood. The sequence came from a man between 65 and 85 years old with active COVID-19. CDR3 protein: CASSPPQGLATYNEQFF. The CDR3 bases are TGTGCCAGCTCACCACCGCAAGGACTAGCGACCTACAATGAGCAGTTCTTC.